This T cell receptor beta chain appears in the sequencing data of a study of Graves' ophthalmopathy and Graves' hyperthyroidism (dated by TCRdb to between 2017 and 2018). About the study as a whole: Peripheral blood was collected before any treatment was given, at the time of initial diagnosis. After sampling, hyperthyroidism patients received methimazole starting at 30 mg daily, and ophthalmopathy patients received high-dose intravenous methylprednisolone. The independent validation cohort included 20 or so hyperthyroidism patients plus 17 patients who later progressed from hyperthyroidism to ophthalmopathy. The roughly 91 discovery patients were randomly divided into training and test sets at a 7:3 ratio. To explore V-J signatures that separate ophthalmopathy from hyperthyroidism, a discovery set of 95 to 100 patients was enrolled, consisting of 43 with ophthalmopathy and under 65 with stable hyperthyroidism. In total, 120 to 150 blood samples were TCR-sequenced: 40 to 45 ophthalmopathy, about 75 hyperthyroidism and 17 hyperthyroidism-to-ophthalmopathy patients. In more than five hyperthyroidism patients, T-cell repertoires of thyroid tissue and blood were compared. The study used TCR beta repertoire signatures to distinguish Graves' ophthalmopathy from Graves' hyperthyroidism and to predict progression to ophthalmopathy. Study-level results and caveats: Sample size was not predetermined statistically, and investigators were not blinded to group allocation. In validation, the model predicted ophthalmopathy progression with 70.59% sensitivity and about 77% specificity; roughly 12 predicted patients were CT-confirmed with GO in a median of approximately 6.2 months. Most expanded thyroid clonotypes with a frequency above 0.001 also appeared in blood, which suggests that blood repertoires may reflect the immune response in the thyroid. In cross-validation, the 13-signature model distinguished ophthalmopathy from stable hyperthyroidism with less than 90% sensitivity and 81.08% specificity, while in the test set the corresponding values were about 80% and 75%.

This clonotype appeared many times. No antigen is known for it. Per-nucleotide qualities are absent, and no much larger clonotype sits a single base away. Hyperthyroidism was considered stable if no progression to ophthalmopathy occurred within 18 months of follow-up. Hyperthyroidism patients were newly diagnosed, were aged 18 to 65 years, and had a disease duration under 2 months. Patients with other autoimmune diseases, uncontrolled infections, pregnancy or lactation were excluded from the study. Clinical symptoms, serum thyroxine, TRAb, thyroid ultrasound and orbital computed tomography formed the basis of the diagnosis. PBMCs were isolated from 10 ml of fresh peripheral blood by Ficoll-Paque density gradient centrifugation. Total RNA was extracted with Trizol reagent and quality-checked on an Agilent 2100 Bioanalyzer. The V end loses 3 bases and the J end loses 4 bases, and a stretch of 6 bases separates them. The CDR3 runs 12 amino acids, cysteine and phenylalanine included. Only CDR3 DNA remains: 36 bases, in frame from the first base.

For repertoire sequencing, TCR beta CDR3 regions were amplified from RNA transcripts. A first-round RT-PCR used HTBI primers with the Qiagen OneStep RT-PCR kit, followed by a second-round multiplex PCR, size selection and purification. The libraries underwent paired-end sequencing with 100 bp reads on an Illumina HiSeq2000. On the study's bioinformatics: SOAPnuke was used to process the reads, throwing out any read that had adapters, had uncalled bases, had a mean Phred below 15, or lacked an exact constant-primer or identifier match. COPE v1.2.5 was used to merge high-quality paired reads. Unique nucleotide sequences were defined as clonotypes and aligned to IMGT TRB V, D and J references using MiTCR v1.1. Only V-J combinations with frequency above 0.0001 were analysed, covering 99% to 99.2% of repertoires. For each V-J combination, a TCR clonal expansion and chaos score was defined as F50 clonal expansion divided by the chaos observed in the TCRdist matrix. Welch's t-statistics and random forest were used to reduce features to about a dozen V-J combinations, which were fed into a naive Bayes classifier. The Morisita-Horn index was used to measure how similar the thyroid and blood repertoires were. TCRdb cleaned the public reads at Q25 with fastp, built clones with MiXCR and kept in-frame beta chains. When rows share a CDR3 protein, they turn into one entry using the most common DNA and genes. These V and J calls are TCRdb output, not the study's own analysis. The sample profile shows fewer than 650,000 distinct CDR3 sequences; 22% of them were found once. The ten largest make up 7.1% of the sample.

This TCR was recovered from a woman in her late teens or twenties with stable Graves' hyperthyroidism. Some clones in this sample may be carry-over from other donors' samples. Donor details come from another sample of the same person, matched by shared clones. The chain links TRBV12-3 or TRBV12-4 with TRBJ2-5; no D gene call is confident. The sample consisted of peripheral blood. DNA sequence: TGTGCCAGCAGTTTTCATGGAGAGACCCAGTACTTC. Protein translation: CASSFHGETQYF.